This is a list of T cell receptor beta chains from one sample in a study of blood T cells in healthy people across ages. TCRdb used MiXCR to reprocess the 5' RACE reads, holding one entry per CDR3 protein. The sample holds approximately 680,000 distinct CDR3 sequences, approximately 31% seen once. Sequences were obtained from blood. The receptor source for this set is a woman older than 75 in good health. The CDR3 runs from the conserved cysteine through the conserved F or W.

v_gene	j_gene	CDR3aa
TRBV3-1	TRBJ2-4	CASSHDLLAKNIQYF
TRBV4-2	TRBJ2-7	CASSPRHGGGYEQYF
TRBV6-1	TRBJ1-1	CASSEAWGDTEAFF
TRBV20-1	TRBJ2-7	CSSSTTEANPYEQYF
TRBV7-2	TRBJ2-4	CASSPSPGVAKNIQYF
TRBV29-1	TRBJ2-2	CSVQGARTGELFF
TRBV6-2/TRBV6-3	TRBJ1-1	CASITGGANTEAFF
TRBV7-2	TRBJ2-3	CASSVRGGNTDTQYF
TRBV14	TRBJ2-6	CASSRLTGGLSGANVLTF
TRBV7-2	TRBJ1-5	CASSLASRLNQPQHF
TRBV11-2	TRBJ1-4	CASSLMGGRNEKLFF
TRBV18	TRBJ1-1	CASSATGNGNTEAFF
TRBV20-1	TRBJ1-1	CSARVARGGMNTEAFF
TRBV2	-	CASSGSRESEQYF
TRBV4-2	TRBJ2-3	CASSPPGQGYTDTQYF